A selection of T cell receptor beta chains follows, all from one sample in a study of blood T cell repertoires in COVID-19. Measured with immunoSEQ multiplex PCR; TCRdb has only the in-frame clones, and not every one. Here the sample spans approximately 360,000 clones, roughly 90% being singletons. Sequencing used peripheral blood. Receptor source: a man younger than 35 with active or convalescent COVID-19. The CDR3 runs from the conserved cysteine through the conserved F or W.

j_call	v_call	cdr3_aa
TRBJ1-1	TRBV7-2	CASSLDRGRTEAFF
TRBJ2-5	TRBV11-2	CASSLDFGLGETQYF
TRBJ1-2	TRBV28	CASRSLTGAYGYTF
TRBJ2-1	TRBV5-6	CASSQGLAGINEQFF
TRBJ2-2	TRBV5-1	CASSLWIGDTGELFF
TRBJ2-5	TRBV28	CATEVQETQYF
TRBJ2-5	TRBV28	CATARREYETQYF
TRBJ2-7	TRBV10-1	CASSESIGQGDEQYF
TRBJ1-5	TRBV2	CASSPYLWTGVKDHSNQPQHF
TRBJ1-1	TRBV18	CASSLQTGWAEAFF